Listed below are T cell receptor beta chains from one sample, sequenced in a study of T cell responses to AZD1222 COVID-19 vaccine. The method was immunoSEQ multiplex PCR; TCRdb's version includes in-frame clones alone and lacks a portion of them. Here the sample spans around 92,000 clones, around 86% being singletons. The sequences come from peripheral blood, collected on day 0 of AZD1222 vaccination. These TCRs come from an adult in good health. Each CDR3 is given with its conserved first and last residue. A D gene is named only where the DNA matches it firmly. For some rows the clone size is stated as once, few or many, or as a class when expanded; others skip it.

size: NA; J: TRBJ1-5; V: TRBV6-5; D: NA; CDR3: CASSYRDLPQHF; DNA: TGTGCCAGCAGTTATAGGGACCTGCCCCAGCATTTT
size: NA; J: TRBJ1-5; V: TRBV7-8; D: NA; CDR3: CASSRGGLDQPQHF; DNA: TGTGCCAGCAGTAGGGGGGGTCTGGATCAGCCCCAGCATTTT
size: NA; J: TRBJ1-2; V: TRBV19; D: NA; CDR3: CASSNPAANYGYTF; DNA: TGTGCCAGTAGTAATCCCGCCGCTAACTATGGCTACACCTTC
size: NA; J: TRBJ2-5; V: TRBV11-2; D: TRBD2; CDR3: CASSGLAEGGETQYF; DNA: TGTGCCAGCAGCGGACTAGCGGAGGGGGGGGAGACCCAGTACTTC
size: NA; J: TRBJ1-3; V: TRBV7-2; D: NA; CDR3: CASSLEGGGTIYF; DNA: TGTGCCAGCAGCTTGGAGGGAGGGGGCACCATATATTTT
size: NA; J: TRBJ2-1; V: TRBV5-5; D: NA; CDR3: CASSRTVSYNEQFF; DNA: TGTGCCAGCAGCCGGACAGTCTCCTACAATGAGCAGTTCTTC
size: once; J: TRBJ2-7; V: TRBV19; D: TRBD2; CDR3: CASSIGTSGTYEQYF; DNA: TGTGCCAGTAGTATCGGGACTAGCGGAACCTACGAGCAGTACTTC
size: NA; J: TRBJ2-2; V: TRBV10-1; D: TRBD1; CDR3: CASSLRGRNTGELFF; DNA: TGCGCCAGCAGTTTGAGGGGGCGGAACACCGGGGAGCTGTTTTTT
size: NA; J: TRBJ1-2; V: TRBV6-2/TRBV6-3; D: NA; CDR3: CASSLEGANYGYTF; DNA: TGTGCCAGCAGTTTGGAGGGTGCTAACTATGGCTACACCTTC
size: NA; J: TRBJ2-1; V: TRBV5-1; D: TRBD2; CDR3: CASSLWTSGSSYNEQFF; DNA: TGCGCCAGCAGCTTATGGACTAGCGGTAGCTCCTACAATGAGCAGTTCTTC
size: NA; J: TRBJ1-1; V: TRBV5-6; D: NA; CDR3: CASSLGGRGNTEAFF; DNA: TGTGCCAGCAGCTTGGGGGGCAGGGGAAACACTGAAGCTTTCTTT
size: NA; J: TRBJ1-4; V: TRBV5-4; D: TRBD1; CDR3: CASSLADRGQEKLFF; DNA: TGTGCCAGCAGCTTGGCGGACAGGGGGCAAGAAAAACTGTTTTTT
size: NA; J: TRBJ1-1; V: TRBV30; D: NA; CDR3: CAWSVFHTEAFF; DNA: TGTGCCTGGAGTGTTTTTCACACTGAAGCTTTCTTT
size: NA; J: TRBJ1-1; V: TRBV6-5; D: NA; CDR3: CASTSLLSGEAFF; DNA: TGTGCCAGCACCTCGCTTTTAAGCGGCGAAGCTTTCTTT
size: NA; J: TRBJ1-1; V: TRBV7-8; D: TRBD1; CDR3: CASSLTGTANTEAFF; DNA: TGTGCCAGCAGCTTAACCGGGACAGCGAACACTGAAGCTTTCTTT
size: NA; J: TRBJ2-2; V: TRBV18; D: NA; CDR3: CASSPWDTRTGELFF; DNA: TGTGCCAGCTCACCGTGGGACACGCGCACCGGGGAGCTGTTTTTT
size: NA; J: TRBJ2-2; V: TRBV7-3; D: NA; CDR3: CASSAFGTHTGELFF; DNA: TGTGCCAGCAGCGCCTTTGGAACCCACACCGGGGAGCTGTTTTTT
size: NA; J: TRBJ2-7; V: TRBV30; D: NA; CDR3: CAWSPKYEQYF; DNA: TGTGCCTGGAGTCCCAAATACGAGCAGTACTTC
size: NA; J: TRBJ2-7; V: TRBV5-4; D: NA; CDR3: CASSLAASEQYF; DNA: TGTGCCAGCAGCTTGGCGGCTAGCGAGCAGTACTTC
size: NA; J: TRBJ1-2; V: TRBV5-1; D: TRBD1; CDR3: CASSWTGVGGYTF; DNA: TGCGCCAGCAGCTGGACAGGGGTAGGTGGCTACACCTTC
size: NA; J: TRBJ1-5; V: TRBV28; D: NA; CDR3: CASRPQLSNQPQHF; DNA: TGTGCCAGCAGACCACAGCTTAGCAATCAGCCCCAGCATTTT
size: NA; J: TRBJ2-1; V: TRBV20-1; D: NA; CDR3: CSAGDLEQFF; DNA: TGCAGTGCAGGGGACCTTGAGCAGTTCTTC